The entry below gives a single T cell receptor (beta chain) sequence along with its context. These data originate in a study of blood T cell repertoires in COVID-19. TCRdb keeps only in-frame clones here, not all; method: immunoSEQ multiplex PCR. The table records 350,000 to 450,000 clones, 75% to 90% of them present only once. CDR3 length: 14 amino acids. Germline V gene data show CDR1 as MDHEN and CDR2 as SYDVKM. Trimming left V 2 bases short and J 5 bases short, with 13 bases between. This TCR came from a man aged 25 to 45 who had recovered from COVID-19. The sample was PBMCs or T cells enriched from blood (not recorded which). This chain connects TRBV28 to TRBJ2-7, with D possibly being TRBD2 (5 bases). CDR3 loop: CASSLLSSNHEQYF. In nucleotides, the CDR3 is TGTGCCAGCAGTTTACTCTCTAGCAACCACGAGCAGTACTTC.